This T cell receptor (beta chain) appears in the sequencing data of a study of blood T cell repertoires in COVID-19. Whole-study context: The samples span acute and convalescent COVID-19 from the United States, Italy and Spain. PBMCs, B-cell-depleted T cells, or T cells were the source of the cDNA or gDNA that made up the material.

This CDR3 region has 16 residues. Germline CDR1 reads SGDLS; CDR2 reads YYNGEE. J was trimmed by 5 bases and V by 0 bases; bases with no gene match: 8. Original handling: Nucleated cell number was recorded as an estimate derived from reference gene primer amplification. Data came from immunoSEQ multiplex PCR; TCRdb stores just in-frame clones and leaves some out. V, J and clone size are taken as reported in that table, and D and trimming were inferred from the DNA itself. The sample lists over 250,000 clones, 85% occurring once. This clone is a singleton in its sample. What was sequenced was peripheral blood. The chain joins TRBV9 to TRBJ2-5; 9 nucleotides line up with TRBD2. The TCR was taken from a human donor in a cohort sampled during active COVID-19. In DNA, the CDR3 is TGTGCCAGCAGCGTAGGAGGTAGCGGGAGCCTCGAGACCCAGTACTTC. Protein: CASSVGGSGSLETQYF.